The 26 T cell receptor beta chains presented below share a single source sample, sequenced in a study of blood T cell repertoires in COVID-19. The table came from immunoSEQ multiplex PCR; TCRdb's copy has only in-frame clones and leaves some out. The sample carries 150,000 to 200,000 clones, 60% to 85% recorded once. Sequences were obtained from peripheral blood. These receptors all stem from a woman in her fifties or sixties with active or convalescent COVID-19.

This clone was seen once. The rearrangement links TRBV4-3 to TRBJ1-2; no reliable D call. Per the germline V gene, CDR1 is LGHNA and CDR2 is YSLEER. CDR3 length: 14 amino acids. The V end was cut by 0 bases, the J end by 4 bases, with 9 bases between. The CDR3 reads CASSQDQRRYGYTF. Here the CDR3 DNA reads TGCGCCAGCAGCCAAGATCAGCGACGCTATGGCTACACCTTC.

The chain is built from TRBV6-6 and TRBJ2-1, with 14 bases fitting TRBD2. V lost 5 bases, J lost 7 bases, and 10 bases stayed unmatched. Germline assignment: CDR1 MNHNY and CDR2 SVGAGI (reference sequence). The CDR3 consists of 17 residues. The CDR3 protein is CASSLLTGTSGSNEQFF. CDR3 in DNA: TGTGCCAGCAGTCTACTGACCGGGACTAGCGGGAGTAATGAGCAGTTCTTC.

The genes are TRBV5-4 and TRBJ1-2; 7 nucleotides align to TRBD1. Germline trimming cut 3 bases from V and 6 bases from J; bases unmatched to any gene: 11. This CDR3 has 15 amino acids. Germline values: CDR1 SGHNT, CDR2 YYREEE (reference sequence). The CDR3 DNA follows: TGTGCCAGCAGCTCCCTCAGGGGGAGTGTTGATGGCTACACCTTC. Its translation is CASSSLRGSVDGYTF. The full variable domain, its missing parts supplied by reference TRBV5-4 and TRBJ1-2, is ETGVTQSPTHLIKTRGQQVTLRCSSQSGHNTVSWYQQALGQGPQFIFQYYREEENGRGNFPPRFSGLQFPNYSSELNVNALELDDSALYLCASSSLRGSVDGYTFGSGTRLTVV.

The gene calls are TRBV3-1 (or the pseudogene TRBV3-2) and TRBJ1-2; 11 bases line up with TRBD1. V gave up 1 base and J gave up 4 bases; unmatched junction bases: 5. Germline-derived CDR1 and CDR2 are LGHDT and YNNKEL (reference sequence). The CDR3 extends over 16 amino acids. CDR3 coding DNA: TGTGCCAGCAGCCAAGGACTTGGGACAGGGGGCTATGGCTACACCTTC. Protein: CASSQGLGTGGYGYTF.

The chain is built from TRBV6-5 and TRBJ2-1; TRBD1 matches 8 bases. Germline assignment: CDR1 MNHEY and CDR2 SVGAGI. The ends lost 6 bases at V and 9 bases at J; junction bases unmatched: 13. This CDR3 is 15 amino acids long. This CDR3 reads CASSPVGQGRGEQFF. CDR3 sequence (DNA): TGTGCCAGCAGCCCGGTAGGACAGGGAAGGGGTGAGCAGTTCTTC.

Regarding this clone: In the same sample, other DNA sequences code for this CDR3. The CDR3, as DNA: TGTGCCAGCAGCTTCCAGGTGAACACTGAAGCTTTCTTT. Its translation is CASSFQVNTEAFF. The V call is TRBV11-3, the J call TRBJ1-1; no clear D. The CDR3 extends over 13 amino acids. Germline V gene sequence: CDR1 SGHNT, CDR2 YENEEA. V was clipped by 3 bases and J by 0 bases, with 5 bases between them.

V usage is TRBV2 and J usage is TRBJ1-2, with D possibly TRBD1 on 5 matching bases. The CDR3 consists of 13 residues. Trimming pared 5 bases from V and 2 bases from J, leaving 9 bases between. CDR1 SNHLY and CDR2 FYNNEI come from the germline V gene. The CDR3 spells CASSHGGNYGYTF. CDR3 sequence (DNA): TGTGCCAGCAGTCACGGGGGGAACTATGGCTACACCTTC.

This chain links TRBV7-2 with TRBJ1-2; the match to TRBD1 covers 8 bases. Per germline, CDR1 SGHTA and CDR2 FQGNSA. V shed 4 bases and J 2 bases; nucleotides not matched to a gene: 3. The CDR3 has 14 amino acids. The CDR3 region is CASSSGGRNYGYTF. The CDR3, as DNA: TGTGCCAGCAGCTCAGGGGGCAGAAACTATGGCTACACCTTC.

The chain uses TRBV6-4 and TRBJ1-5; D gene uncertain. Trimming removed 6 bases from V and 0 bases from J, with 18 bases in between. This CDR3 is 17 amino acids long. Germline V CDR1 and CDR2: MRHNA, SNTAGT. CDR3 protein: CASSHRHPACSNQPQHF. The CDR3 region has the DNA TGTGCCAGCAGCCACAGACACCCCGCGTGTAGCAATCAGCCCCAGCATTTT.

The rearrangement joins TRBV5-1 to TRBJ2-7; 7 bases align to TRBD2. The V and J ends lost 0 bases and 3 bases, in that order; junction bases with no gene match: 6. Germline V gives CDR1 SGHRS, CDR2 YFSETQ. This CDR3 has 15 amino acids. The DNA of the CDR3 is TGCGCCAGCAGCTTGGCCGCTAGCGGAGTCTACGAGCAGTACTTC. Amino acids: CASSLAASGVYEQYF.

The V and J genes are TRBV6-6 and TRBJ1-2; D not certain. The germline V and J ends were trimmed by 0 bases and 7 bases, with 6 bases remaining between them. Germline V gives CDR1 MNHNY, CDR2 SVGAGI (reference sequence). The CDR3 runs 12 residues. CDR3 sequence (DNA): TGTGCCAGCAGTTACTCGTCGGGTGGCTACACCTTC. This encodes CASSYSSGGYTF.

This clone was detected ten times or more. The genes are TRBV9 and TRBJ1-5; 8 bases are a match to TRBD1. The V gene end was trimmed by 4 bases and the J gene end by 3 bases; junction bases not matched to a gene: 6. Germline loops: CDR1 SGDLS, CDR2 YYNGEE. This CDR3 region has 15 residues. The CDR3 bases are TGTGCCAGCAGCAGATCGGGACAGGCCAATCAGCCCCAGCATTTT. This codes for CASSRSGQANQPQHF.

There are a few counts of this clone. CDR3 amino acids: CAWSVLDKNTEAFF. For the CDR3, the DNA is TGTGCCTGGAGTGTACTGGACAAGAACACTGAAGCTTTCTTT. The gene calls are TRBV30 and TRBJ1-1; D might be TRBD1 (5 bases). V lost 0 bases and J 1 base, leaving 9 bases between the germline ends. The CDR3 runs 14 residues. CDR1 and CDR2 (germline): GTSNPN, SVGIG (reference sequence).

This clone was seen a few times. The chain employs TRBV7-9 and TRBJ2-7, with D possibly matching TRBD2 (6 bases). V was pared by 5 bases and J by 2 bases, with 16 bases between. The CDR3 loop spans 15 amino acids. Per the germline V gene, CDR1 is SEHNR and CDR2 is FQNEAQ (reference sequence). The CDR3 DNA sequence: TGTGCCAGCAGCCAAGGAGCGGGTCCAGCCTACGAGCAGTACTTC. It translates to CASSQGAGPAYEQYF.

V usage is TRBV4-3 and J usage is TRBJ1-4; D is perhaps TRBD1 (5 bases). Trimming left V 1 base short and J 8 bases short, with 14 bases between. Germline V gives CDR1 LGHNA, CDR2 YSLEER. The CDR3 length is 15 residues. As DNA, the CDR3 is TGCGCCAGCAGCCAAGCCCCAGTTCAGGGAGAAAAACTGTTTTTT. Translating it yields CASSQAPVQGEKLFF.

J is TRBJ2-2 and V is TRBV5-4; a weak D match, TRBD2 (6 bases). The CDR3 is 16 residues long. V dropped 0 bases and J dropped 1 base, with 10 bases sitting between them. CDR1 and CDR2 from the germline V gene are SGHNT and YYREEE (reference sequence). Here the CDR3 reads CASSLVGGENTGELFF. In DNA, the CDR3 is TGTGCCAGCAGCTTGGTCGGCGGGGAGAACACCGGGGAGCTGTTTTTT.

The chain combines TRBV5-1 with TRBJ1-2; D gene uncertain. The V gene's germline CDR1 is SGHRS and CDR2 YFSETQ. V was trimmed by 5 bases and J by 1 base, leaving 9 bases between them. The CDR3 sequence is 13 residues long. As DNA, the CDR3 is TGCGCCAGCAGAGTGGGCCTTAACTATGGCTACACCTTC. It is translated as CASRVGLNYGYTF.

The chain is built from TRBV6-5 and TRBJ1-1; D might be TRBD1 (6 bases). The germline V gene encodes CDR1 MNHEY and CDR2 SVGAGI. V dropped 5 bases and J dropped 4 bases, with 11 bases sitting between them. This CDR3 has 13 amino acids. CDR3 nucleotide sequence: TGTGCCAGCAGTCCAACAGGGAGCACTGAAGCTTTCTTT. It specifies CASSPTGSTEAFF.

This clone appeared a single time. This sequence joins TRBV9 and TRBJ2-1; 7 bases map to TRBD2. CDR1 SGDLS and CDR2 YYNGEE come from the germline V gene. V lost 3 bases to trimming and J lost 4 bases; unmatched junction nucleotides: 4. CDR3 length: 14 amino acids. The CDR3 sequence is CASSEERGYNEQFF. The CDR3 nucleotides read TGTGCCAGCAGCGAGGAGCGGGGTTACAATGAGCAGTTCTTC.

Only one count was recorded for this clone. This chain uses TRBV5-4 with TRBJ2-1, with 12 bases lining up with TRBD2. The junction had 16 bases not matched to a gene; V was cut back by 5 bases and J by 7 bases. The CDR3 has 18 amino acids. Germline values: CDR1 SGHNT, CDR2 YYREEE (reference sequence). The DNA of the CDR3 is TGTGCCAGCAGTGTTACGGCTAGCGGGGGGGCCATTCAGAATGAGCAGTTCTTC. Translation gives CASSVTASGGAIQNEQFF.

This clone was seen more than once but under ten times. The chain employs TRBV12-5 and TRBJ1-1; 7 bases align to TRBD1. The CDR3 sequence is 20 residues long. CDR1 LGHNT and CDR2 FRNRAP come from the germline V gene. The junction had 17 bases not matched to a gene; V was cut back by 0 bases and J by 1 base. CDR3 residues: CASGLVQGIRQGRENTEAFF. CDR3 nucleotides: TGTGCTAGTGGTTTGGTACAGGGGATCAGACAGGGTAGGGAGAACACTGAAGCTTTCTTT.

The chain joins TRBV4-2 to TRBJ2-2; D gene ambiguous. The germline V gene has CDR1 LGHNA and CDR2 YNFKEQ. The CDR3 totals 13 residues. V lost 2 bases and J lost 5, with 6 bases in between. CDR3: CASSQSRTGELFF. The CDR3 nucleotides read TGTGCCAGCAGCCAAAGTCGGACCGGGGAGCTGTTTTTT.

The chain employs TRBV5-5 and TRBJ2-3; TRBD1 matches 9 bases. The V and J ends lost 7 bases and 1 base, in that order; junction bases with no gene match: 4. CDR3 length: 14 amino acids. From germline, CDR1 is SGHKS and CDR2 YYEKEE (reference sequence). The CDR3 loop reads CASVWDRGTDTQYF. CDR3 DNA: TGTGCCAGCGTCTGGGACAGGGGCACAGATACGCAGTATTTT. Full variable domain (outside the CDR3, taken from reference TRBV5-5 and TRBJ2-3): DAGVTQSPTHLIKTRGQQVTLRCSPISGHKSVSWYQQVLGQGPQFIFQYYEKEERGRGNFPDRFSARQFPNYSSELNVNALLLGDSALYLCASVWDRGTDTQYFGPGTRLTVL.

The J gene is TRBJ1-1, the V gene TRBV30; 7 bases match TRBD1. The ends lost 5 bases at V and 4 bases at J; junction bases unmatched: 4. Per germline, CDR1 GTSNPN and CDR2 SVGIG (reference sequence). The length of the CDR3 is 12 residues. This chain's CDR3 is CAWGGQPTEAFF. CDR3 nucleotides: TGTGCCTGGGGGGGACAGCCCACTGAAGCTTTCTTT.

The rearrangement joins TRBV5-6 to TRBJ1-1; 8 nucleotides match TRBD1. The CDR3 covers 16 residues. The germline V gene encodes CDR1 SGHDT and CDR2 YYEEEE. Trimming removed 1 base from V and 2 bases from J; junction bases left unmatched: 7. For the CDR3, the DNA is TGTGCCAGCAGCTTGACCATGACAGGGGCAAACACTGAAGCTTTCTTT. Translation: CASSLTMTGANTEAFF.

The chain links TRBV7-2 to TRBJ1-4; a weak D match, TRBD1 (6 bases). Trimming cost V 5 bases and J 10 bases, with 20 bases left between them. Germline assignment: CDR1 SGHTA and CDR2 FQGNSA. The CDR3 length is 15 residues. As DNA, the CDR3 is TGTGCCAGCAGCCCTCTCCCGACAGGCTCGGGAAAACTGTTTTTT. Its protein product is CASSPLPTGSGKLFF.